The 24 T cell receptor beta chains presented below share a single source sample, sequenced in a study of shared clonotypes between healthy human individuals. Method: immunoSEQ multiplex PCR; TCRdb's copy keeps in-frame clones and lacks some. This sample has about 2.3 million clones, with 85% to 95% found just once. The sample consisted of naive CD4+ T cells from PBMCs. Subset meaning: CD45RA+ positively selected. These receptor sequences come from a young man in good health. Some clones in this sample may be carry-over from other donors' samples.

This clone was picked up a small number of times. The rearrangement uses TRBV30 and TRBJ1-5; D call uncertain. Looked up from germline, CDR1 is GTSNPN and CDR2 is SVGIG (reference sequence). The V gene lost 0 bases and the J gene lost 5 bases, with 11 bases spanning the gap. The CDR3 spans 14 residues. The CDR3 DNA is TGTGCCTGGAGTGTCTCTGCGCAGCATCAGCCCCAGCATTTT. Its protein product is CAWSVSAQHQPQHF.

The chain is built from TRBV7-2 and TRBJ1-2, with unresolved D. Trimming took 1 base from V and 7 from J, leaving 13 bases between them. This CDR3 region has 14 residues. CDR1 SGHTA and CDR2 FQGNSA come from the germline V gene. The CDR3 reads CASSLVGPSTGYTF. As DNA, the CDR3 is TGTGCCAGCAGCTTAGTCGGTCCTTCGACTGGCTACACCTTC.

V gene TRBV27 combines with J gene TRBJ2-4; D is uncertain. This CDR3 region has 15 residues. V was clipped by 5 bases and J by 4 bases, with 15 bases between them. The germline gives CDR1 MNHEY, CDR2 SMNVEV (reference sequence). The CDR3 DNA sequence: TGTGCCAGCAGTCCTAGGGCGGAGTTAAAAAACATTCAGTACTTC. The encoded protein is CASSPRAELKNIQYF.

This chain joins TRBV7-6 and TRBJ1-2; D unresolved. The length of the CDR3 is 14 residues. The ends were cut back, 1 base at V and 4 bases at J, with 10 bases in the middle. Per germline, CDR1 SGHVS and CDR2 FNYEAQ. CDR3 residues: CASSLGEGSYGYTF. In DNA form, the CDR3 reads TGTGCCAGCAGCTTAGGTGAGGGCTCCTATGGCTACACCTTC.

The chain carries TRBV9 and TRBJ1-2; 7 positions agree with TRBD1. This CDR3 has 15 amino acids. Germline loops: CDR1 SGDLS, CDR2 YYNGEE. The J segment lost 0 bases and the V segment lost 3 bases, leaving 5 bases of the junction unmatched. The CDR3 loop reads CASSGRDRANYGYTF. The CDR3 bases are TGTGCCAGCAGCGGTAGGGACAGAGCTAACTATGGCTACACCTTC.

Remarks on this clone: Within the sample, other DNA sequences also encode this same CDR3. The V gene is TRBV9, the J gene TRBJ2-1; possibly TRBD2 for D (6 bases). The CDR3 covers 15 residues. Per germline, CDR1 SGDLS and CDR2 YYNGEE. V dropped 0 bases and J dropped 4 bases, with 11 bases sitting between them. The CDR3 DNA reads TGTGCCAGCAGCGTAGGGACTACCTCTTACAATGAGCAGTTCTTC. It yields the protein CASSVGTTSYNEQFF. The entire variable domain, with the rest obtained from reference TRBV9 and TRBJ2-1, is as follows: DSGVTQTPKHLITATGQRVTLRCSPRSGDLSVYWYQQSLDQGLQFLIQYYNGEERAKGNILERFSAQQFPDLHSELNLSSLELGDSALYFCASSVGTTSYNEQFFGPGTRLTVL.

The chain has TRBV27 and TRBJ1-4; D is perhaps TRBD1 (6 bases). The germline V and J ends were trimmed by 4 bases and 7 bases, with 16 bases remaining between them. CDR3 length: 15 amino acids. Germline loops: CDR1 MNHEY, CDR2 SMNVEV (reference sequence). CDR3 region: CASSYSWGAGEKLFF. CDR3 nucleotides: TGTGCCAGCAGTTATTCCTGGGGGGCGGGTGAAAAACTGTTTTTT.

This chain links TRBV28 with TRBJ2-5; maybe TRBD2 (5 bases). Germline V CDR1 and CDR2: MDHEN, SYDVKM. Trimming shortened V by 2 bases and J by 7 bases, and 11 bases separated the two germline ends. CDR3 size: 13 residues. The CDR3 reads CASSLKTRGTQYF. DNA of the CDR3: TGTGCCAGCAGTTTAAAGACCCGGGGGACCCAGTACTTC.

The chain couples TRBV25-1 to TRBJ2-3, with TRBD2 identical over 7 bases. Trimming at V came to 2 bases and at J to 2 bases, leaving 1 base not matched to a gene. Germline V gene data show CDR1 as MGHDK and CDR2 as SYGVNS. The CDR3 totals 14 residues. This chain's CDR3 is CASSESGVTDTQYF. The DNA for the CDR3 is TGTGCCAGCAGTGAAAGCGGGGTCACAGATACGCAGTATTTT. The whole variable domain, remainder taken from reference TRBV25-1 and TRBJ2-3, is EADIYQTPRYLVIGTGKKITLECSQTMGHDKMYWYQQDPGMELHLIHYSYGVNSTEKGDLSSESTVSRIRTEHFPLTLESARPSHTSQYLCASSESGVTDTQYFGPGTRLTVL.

Notes on this clone: Distinct nucleotide sequences in the sample also encode this CDR3. CDR3 protein: CASSPGGVQETQYF. The CDR3 bases are TGCGCCAGCAGCCCCGGCGGCGTCCAAGAGACCCAGTACTTC. The genes are TRBV5-1 and TRBJ2-5; D gene unclear. Germline V gene lookup returns CDR1 SGHRS and CDR2 YFSETQ. The CDR3 length is 14 residues. Trimming shortened V by 4 bases and J by 1 base, and 11 bases separated the two germline ends.

The chain links TRBV5-4 to TRBJ2-1; D gene unclear. CDR1 SGHNT and CDR2 YYREEE come from the germline V gene (reference sequence). Deletions cut 4 bases from V and 0 bases from J, with 11 bases between. The length of the CDR3 is 15 residues. The CDR3 here is CASSPASNSYNEQFF. Here the CDR3 DNA reads TGTGCCAGCAGCCCGGCGTCTAACTCCTACAATGAGCAGTTCTTC.

This chain links TRBV29-1 with TRBJ2-1, with TRBD1 as a possible D gene (5 bases). Germline values: CDR1 SQVTM, CDR2 ANQGSEA. The CDR3 covers 15 residues. V lost 7 bases to trimming and J lost 6 bases, with 22 bases between them. The CDR3 sequence is CSARPSLGTGNEQFF. In nucleotides, the CDR3 is TGCAGCGCGAGACCCTCACTCGGCACAGGCAATGAGCAGTTCTTC.

This chain joins TRBV6-1 and TRBJ1-2, with 10 bases identical to TRBD1. Trimming at V came to 4 bases and at J to 3 bases, leaving 2 bases not matched to a gene. Germline V lookup: CDR1 MNHNS, CDR2 SASEGT. The CDR3 is made up of 14 amino acids. The CDR3 sequence is CASSVTGGDYGYTF. The CDR3 DNA follows: TGTGCCAGCAGTGTGACAGGGGGCGACTATGGCTACACCTTC.

V gene TRBV19 combines with J gene TRBJ1-4; possibly TRBD1 for D (6 bases). Germline V gives CDR1 LNHDA, CDR2 SQIVND (reference sequence). The V end lost 3 bases, the J end lost 3 bases, and 17 bases lay between the germline ends. CDR3 length equals 17 residues. The CDR3 here is CASSMAPGAGPNEKLFF. The CDR3 coding sequence is TGTGCCAGTAGTATGGCGCCGGGGGCAGGGCCTAATGAAAAACTGTTTTTT. The full variable domain, in which reference TRBV19 and TRBJ1-4 provide the parts outside the CDR3, is DGGITQSPKYLFRKEGQNVTLSCEQNLNHDAMYWYRQDPGQGLRLIYYSQIVNDFQKGDIAEGYSVSREKKESFPLTVTSAQKNPTAFYLCASSMAPGAGPNEKLFFGSGTQLSVL.

The sample holds one count of this clone. The CDR3 DNA reads as TGTGCCAGCTCACTGGACAGCGTCGGGAATCAGCCCCAGCATTTT. Amino acid sequence: CASSLDSVGNQPQHF. The J gene is TRBJ1-5, the V gene TRBV18; a weak D match, TRBD1 (6 bases). Germline CDR1 KGHSH, CDR2 LQKENI. V dropped 4 bases and J dropped 4 bases, with 14 bases sitting between them. The CDR3 length is 15 residues.

In its sample, this clone was seen a few times. V usage is TRBV7-9 and J usage is TRBJ1-4; the D gene is possibly TRBD1 (5 bases). The CDR3 loop spans 14 amino acids. The V end lost 1 base, the J end lost 12 bases, and 15 bases lay between the germline ends. From germline, CDR1 is SEHNR and CDR2 FQNEAQ (reference sequence). CDR3 loop: CASSLGPQGGELFF. As DNA, the CDR3 is TGTGCCAGCAGCTTAGGTCCGCAGGGCGGGGAACTGTTTTTT. The full variable domain, rest sourced from reference TRBV7-9 and TRBJ1-4, is DTGVSQNPRHKITKRGQNVTFRCDPISEHNRLYWYRQTLGQGPEFLTYFQNEAQLEKSRLLSDRFSAERPKGSFSTLEIQRTEQGDSAMYLCASSLGPQGGELFFGSGTQLSVL.

The chain uses TRBV28 and TRBJ1-2, with TRBD1 as a possible D gene (6 bases). CDR3 size: 15 residues. The V and J ends lost 2 bases and 7 bases respectively, with 17 bases between them. Per the germline V gene, CDR1 is MDHEN and CDR2 is SYDVKM. The CDR3 DNA reads as TGTGCCAGCAGTTTAGGTGGTGGAGGGGGGAGTGGCTACACCTTC. It specifies CASSLGGGGGSGYTF.

V is TRBV28 and J is TRBJ1-3; D gene uncertain. Trimming shortened V by 2 bases and J by 0 bases, and 17 bases separated the two germline ends. This CDR3 has 18 amino acids. Germline V gene sequence: CDR1 MDHEN, CDR2 SYDVKM. In DNA, the CDR3 is TGTGCCAGCAGTTTAGGGAGATCGGCAGAGATCTCTGGAAACACCATATATTTT. Translation gives CASSLGRSAEISGNTIYF.

The genes are TRBV6-1 and TRBJ1-1, with D maybe TRBD1 (5 bases). Per the germline V gene, CDR1 is MNHNS and CDR2 is SASEGT. This CDR3 spans 13 amino acids. V was shortened by 3 bases and J by 5 bases, with 10 bases between the two germline ends. CDR3 residues: CASSDGEGTEAFF. CDR3 coding DNA: TGTGCCAGCAGTGACGGAGAGGGGACTGAAGCTTTCTTT.

The chain carries TRBV4-2 and TRBJ2-7; 11 bases match TRBD2. Germline V gene data show CDR1 as LGHNA and CDR2 as YNFKEQ. CDR3 length equals 18 residues. V was clipped by 2 bases and J by 6 bases; unmatched bases: 15. CDR3 sequence: CASSQNLAGGNSGREQYF. CDR3 nucleotides: TGTGCCAGCAGCCAAAATCTAGCGGGAGGAAATTCAGGTCGCGAGCAGTACTTC.

This chain links TRBV25-1 with TRBJ2-1; TRBD2 matches at 11 bases. With 2 bases clipped from V and 4 bases from J, the junction kept 7 bases outside the gene matches. The germline V gene has CDR1 MGHDK and CDR2 SYGVNS. This CDR3 has 17 residues. The CDR3, as DNA: TGTGCCAGCAGTGAAGGGTTGGGGACTAGCGGTTACAATGAGCAGTTCTTC. Protein product: CASSEGLGTSGYNEQFF.

The chain employs TRBV6-5 and TRBJ1-2; the match to TRBD1 covers 9 bases. V was clipped by 6 bases and J by 5 bases; unmatched bases: 10. Per the germline V gene, CDR1 is MNHEY and CDR2 is SVGAGI. The CDR3 has 15 residues. CDR3 amino acids: CASRSTGGVLYGYTF. In DNA, the CDR3 is TGTGCCAGCAGATCGACAGGGGGGGTTTTGTATGGCTACACCTTC.

This sequence joins TRBV28 and TRBJ2-2; D is perhaps TRBD2 (6 bases). Trimming took off 3 bases at V and 4 bases at J, with 12 bases between the two ends. The CDR3 loop spans 15 amino acids. Germline V gene data show CDR1 as MDHEN and CDR2 as SYDVKM. DNA for the CDR3: TGTGCCAGCAGTTTTGGGGGGACGTTCACCGGGGAGCTGTTTTTT. Its protein is CASSFGGTFTGELFF.

Concerning this clone itself: Other DNA sequences in this sample translate to the same CDR3. The chain has TRBV5-1 and TRBJ2-1; D is ambiguous. Germline CDR1 SGHRS, CDR2 YFSETQ. V was trimmed by 0 bases and J by 0 bases, leaving 4 bases between them. The CDR3 has 14 amino acids. The CDR3 DNA sequence: TGCGCCAGCAGCTTGGGATCCTCCTACAATGAGCAGTTCTTC. Translating it yields CASSLGSSYNEQFF.